Listed below are T cell receptor beta chains from one sample, sequenced in a study of CD8 T cells in ankylosing spondylitis. TCRdb recomputed calls from the 5' RACE reads with MiXCR, one row per CDR3 protein. The table shows fewer than 200,000 distinct CDR3 sequences, with 9.8% occurring only once. Sample: blood, either unsorted or a sorted T cell fraction (not recorded which). Receptors were obtained from a female donor with ankylosing spondylitis or in good health (not recorded which). CDR3s include the opening cysteine and the closing phenylalanine or tryptophan. Fields, in order: D gene, clone size, V gene, J gene, CDR3 DNA, CDR3 protein. D genes are given only for firm matches. Clone size, where shown, is once, few, many, or a class for clones that have expanded.

NA	NA	TRBV6-2/TRBV6-3	TRBJ1-2	TGTGCCAGCAGTTACGGATCTGAAGGCTACACCTTC	CASSYGSEGYTF
NA	many	TRBV5-1	TRBJ2-7	TGCGCCAGCAGACCCGGGGACGGAGCAGCCGACGAGCAGTACTTC	CASRPGDGAADEQYF
TRBD2	few	TRBV6-2/TRBV6-3	TRBJ2-2	TGTGCCAGCAGTCCCCTTGGACTAGCGGGAGACACCGGGGAGCTGTTTTTT	CASSPLGLAGDTGELFF
NA	NA	TRBV7-9	TRBJ1-3	TGTGCCAGCAGCTTGGCAAGTGGCACCATATATTTT	CASSLASGTIYF
NA	NA	TRBV4-1	TRBJ2-2	TGCGCCAGCAGCAGGGGCCTGGGGACCGGGGAGCTGTTTTTT	CASSRGLGTGELFF
TRBD1	NA	TRBV10-3	TRBJ2-5	TGTGCCATCAGCCATTTAGGGACAGCCCTCCAAGAGACCCAGTACTTC	CAISHLGTALQETQYF
NA	few	TRBV24-1	TRBJ1-1	TGTGCCACCAGTGATCATGACACTGAAGCTTTCTTT	CATSDHDTEAFF
NA	few	TRBV6-2/TRBV6-3	TRBJ1-1	TGTGCCAGCAGTTACTTGGGGACGGTGAACACTGAAGCTTTCTTT	CASSYLGTVNTEAFF
NA	NA	TRBV4-3	TRBJ2-1	TGCGCCAGCAGCCAAGGGCCGAGGGGGAGGGATGGTGAGCAGTTCTTC	CASSQGPRGRDGEQFF
NA	NA	TRBV6-6	TRBJ2-1	TGTGCCAGCAGTTTTTCCCAGAACAATGAGCAGTTCTTC	CASSFSQNNEQFF
TRBD1	few	TRBV7-9	TRBJ1-2	TGTGCCAGCAGCTTTCACAGGGGGTCGGGCTACACCTTC	CASSFHRGSGYTF
TRBD1	NA	TRBV14	TRBJ2-3	TGTGCCAGCAGCACCCGGACAGGGAAAACAGATACGCAGTATTTT	CASSTRTGKTDTQYF
NA	NA	TRBV27	TRBJ1-3	TGTGCCAGCAGTTCTATTCCGGGACAAGGAATAAACACCATATATTTT	CASSSIPGQGINTIYF
NA	many	TRBV6-1	TRBJ1-1	TGTGCCAGCGGGACCAGGGGGAACACTGAAGCTTTCTTT	CASGTRGNTEAFF
TRBD1	NA	TRBV7-9	TRBJ2-5	TGTGCCAGTGAGACAGGGGGGAGCGAGACCCAGTACTTC	CASETGGSETQYF
TRBD2	few	TRBV6-2/TRBV6-3	TRBJ2-1	TGTGCCAGCACCGGGATACTAGCGGACAATGAGCAGTTCTTC	CASTGILADNEQFF
TRBD1	NA	TRBV18	TRBJ2-7	TGTGCCAGCTCACCCCCGAGGACAGGGGATTACGAGCAGTACTTC	CASSPPRTGDYEQYF
TRBD1	NA	TRBV7-2	TRBJ2-4	TGTGCCAGCAGCTCCCGACAGGGATCGAACATTCAGTACTTC	CASSSRQGSNIQYF
NA	few	TRBV27	TRBJ2-7	TGTGCCAGCAGTTTGCGTCAGGATAATTACGAGCAGTACTTC	CASSLRQDNYEQYF
NA	once	TRBV20-1	TRBJ1-2	TGCAGTGCTAGGGACCACGTATTGGCTACCTATGGCTACACCTTC	CSARDHVLATYGYTF
TRBD1	few	TRBV19	TRBJ2-1	TGTGCCAGTACCCCCCGGGACAGGGTCAGCAATGAGCAGTTCTTC	CASTPRDRVSNEQFF
TRBD2	few	TRBV3-1	TRBJ2-2	TGTGCCAGCAGCTCCGGGACTAGCGGGAGGGGTAACACCGGGGAGCTGTTTTTT	CASSSGTSGRGNTGELFF
NA	few	TRBV6-4	TRBJ1-1	TGTGCCAGCAGTGAAGGGCTCACTTGGACTGTGACTGAAGCTTTCTTT	CASSEGLTWTVTEAFF
TRBD1	NA	TRBV2	TRBJ2-2	TGTGCCAGCAAGGAGCCGGGACAGGCCACCGGGGAGCTGTTTTTT	CASKEPGQATGELFF
NA	NA	TRBV7-6	TRBJ1-5	TGTGCCAGCAGCTTACGGGGTGTAGGCCAGCCCCAGCATTTT	CASSLRGVGQPQHF
TRBD2	NA	TRBV5-6	TRBJ2-5	TGTGCCAGCAGCTTTGAGCGGGAGAATTTCGAGACCCAGTACTTC	CASSFERENFETQYF
TRBD1	NA	TRBV6-5	TRBJ2-3	TGTGCCAGCAGTTATAGGGACAGGGTAACAGATACGCAGTATTTT	CASSYRDRVTDTQYF
TRBD1	once	TRBV7-9	TRBJ2-3	TGTGCCAGCAGCTCCGGGACAGGGGTTTCAGATACGCAGTATTTT	CASSSGTGVSDTQYF
NA	few	TRBV4-3	TRBJ1-1	TGCGCCAGCAGCCAAGATCCTACGGCCAACACTGAAGCTTTCTTT	CASSQDPTANTEAFF
NA	many	TRBV29-1	TRBJ2-7	TGCAGCGTTGCCTCCGGCTACTCCTACGAGCAGTACTTC	CSVASGYSYEQYF
NA	many	TRBV7-6	TRBJ2-6	TGTGCCAGCAGTCCTGGGGCCAACGTCCTGACTTTC	CASSPGANVLTF
NA	few	TRBV10-3	TRBJ1-1	TGTGCCATCAGACCTGCAGGGGACACTGAAGCTTTCTTT	CAIRPAGDTEAFF
NA	many	TRBV7-9	TRBJ1-1	TGTGCCAGCAGTGTAACGGGAGCCCCTGAAGCTTTCTTT	CASSVTGAPEAFF
NA	many	TRBV20-1	TRBJ1-1	TGCAGTGCTGTTGAAGGGGCTGTCTCTGAAGCTTTCTTT	CSAVEGAVSEAFF
TRBD2	many	TRBV6-4	TRBJ2-3	TGTGCCAGCAGTGCGGGAGGAGTCACAGATACGCAGTATTTT	CASSAGGVTDTQYF
TRBD1	many	TRBV20-1	TRBJ2-1	TGCAGTGCTAGTTCTCAGGACAGGGAGGTCTACAATGAGCAGTTCTTC	CSASSQDREVYNEQFF
NA	NA	TRBV6-5	TRBJ1-2	TGTGCCAGCAGTTTGGGCGAGACCTATGGCTACACCTTC	CASSLGETYGYTF
TRBD1	many	TRBV20-1	TRBJ2-1	TGCAGTGCTGACCGGGACAGCAATGAGCAGTTCTTC	CSADRDSNEQFF
NA	NA	TRBV5-6	TRBJ2-5	TGTGCCAGCAGCCCGGCCAACGGGGAAGGAGAGACCCAGTACTTC	CASSPANGEGETQYF
NA	NA	TRBV6-5	TRBJ2-2	TGTGCCAGCAGTTACGGGGGCAGCGGGGAGCTGTTTTTT	CASSYGGSGELFF
NA	many	TRBV25-1	TRBJ2-7	TGTGCCAGCAGTGAATGGGATGGCGGGAACCCCTACGAGCAGTACTTC	CASSEWDGGNPYEQYF